Presented here are 21 T cell receptor beta chains from one specimen sequenced in a study of cytomegalovirus exposure and HLA in healthy donors. The PCR had 60 Vbeta and 13 Jbeta primers. This table comes from immunoSEQ multiplex PCR, and its TCRdb copy is limited to in-frame clones, with some not included. The sample holds around 94,000 clones, approximately 80% seen once. The sequencing sample was made of PBMCs. These receptors all stem from a male donor in good health and CMV-seropositive.

This sequence joins TRBV4-2 and TRBJ2-3, with 9 positions matching TRBD2. With V trimmed by 3 bases and J by 4 bases, 17 bases remained unmatched. In germline, CDR1 is LGHNA, CDR2 YNFKEQ. This CDR3 spans 19 amino acids. CDR3 protein: CASSQGRVAGAARADTQYF. CDR3 DNA sequence: TGTGCCAGCAGCCAGGGAAGGGTAGCGGGAGCCGCGAGGGCAGATACGCAGTATTTT.

This chain uses TRBV28 with TRBJ1-2; no clear D. The germline gives CDR1 MDHEN, CDR2 SYDVKM. This CDR3 has 14 amino acids. V lost 3 bases and J lost 2, with 10 bases in between. The CDR3 nucleotides are TGTGCCAGCAGTTTCGATGAGCAAAACTATGGCTACACCTTC. Translated, it gives CASSFDEQNYGYTF.

V is TRBV6-5 and J is TRBJ2-4, with 7 bases matching TRBD2. CDR1 is MNHEY, CDR2 SVGAGI, per germline. CDR3 length: 15 residues. Unmatched junction bases numbered 14, after V lost 8 bases and J lost 7 bases. CDR3 region: CASSSGTPPQNIQYF. The CDR3 nucleotides read TGTGCCAGCTCTAGCGGCACGCCGCCCCAGAACATTCAGTACTTC.

A single count supports this clone. The genes are TRBV2 and TRBJ2-5; 8 bases are a match to TRBD1. Per germline, CDR1 SNHLY and CDR2 FYNNEI. The V and J ends lost 7 bases and 5 bases, in that order; junction bases with no gene match: 6. The CDR3 runs to 13 residues. The CDR3, as DNA: TGTGCCAGCATGGGCAGGGGGCGCGAGACCCAGTACTTC. Amino acid sequence: CASMGRGRETQYF.

This rearrangement joins TRBV29-1 to TRBJ2-3; 12 bases are shared with TRBD2. The junction had 7 bases not matched to a gene; V was cut back by 4 bases and J by 8 bases. CDR3 length: 14 residues. Germline values: CDR1 SQVTM, CDR2 ANQGSEA. Here the CDR3 reads CSVGLAGGRGTQYF. CDR3 DNA: TGCAGCGTTGGTCTAGCGGGAGGGCGGGGTACGCAGTATTTT.

V gene TRBV5-1 combines with J gene TRBJ2-3, with 12 bases lining up with TRBD2. The junction had 7 bases not matched to a gene; V was cut back by 1 base and J by 1 base. Germline CDR1 is SGHRS and CDR2 is YFSETQ. CDR3 size: 18 residues. The CDR3 DNA reads as TGCGCCAGCAGCTTGTATAGCTCTAGCGGGAGGGGCACAGATACGCAGTATTTT. It encodes CASSLYSSSGRGTDTQYF.

This chain joins TRBV5-1 and TRBJ2-1; TRBD2 matches at 7 bases. The CDR3 length is 14 residues. With 0 bases clipped from V and 5 bases from J, the junction kept 2 bases outside the gene matches. Per the germline V gene, CDR1 is SGHRS and CDR2 is YFSETQ. CDR3 amino acids: CASSLALADNEQFF. Here the CDR3 DNA reads TGCGCCAGCAGCTTGGCTCTAGCGGACAATGAGCAGTTCTTC.

The V gene is TRBV6-1, the J gene TRBJ2-7, with a tentative D call TRBD1 (5 bases). Germline loops: CDR1 MNHNS, CDR2 SASEGT. V gave up 3 bases and J gave up 7 bases, with 13 bases separating them. This CDR3 spans 13 amino acids. The CDR3 sequence is CASSDARAREQYF. For the CDR3, the DNA is TGTGCCAGCAGTGATGCCAGGGCGCGGGAGCAGTACTTC.

This clone has only one observation. The chain recombines TRBV9 with TRBJ1-2; D may be TRBD1 (5 bases). With 0 bases removed from V and 7 bases from J, the gap between germline ends came to 16 bases. The CDR3 totals 15 residues. Germline values: CDR1 SGDLS, CDR2 YYNGEE. CDR3 region: CASSVGVWGGGGYTF. DNA for the CDR3: TGTGCCAGCAGCGTAGGTGTGTGGGGGGGTGGTGGCTACACCTTC.

The chain employs TRBV6-6 and TRBJ2-1, with D tentatively TRBD2 (6 bases). This CDR3 has 16 residues. Germline lookup yields CDR1 MNHNY and CDR2 SVGAGI (reference sequence). With 0 bases removed from V and 8 bases from J, the gap between germline ends came to 17 bases. CDR3 bases: TGTGCCAGCAGTTACTCAAGGGCTCACGGGAGCTATGAGCAGTTCTTC. Its translation is CASSYSRAHGSYEQFF.

On this clone itself: The same CDR3 can be traced to other DNA sequences in this sample. V and J are TRBV15 and TRBJ2-7, with TRBD2 matching over 7 bases. Per germline, CDR1 LNHNV and CDR2 YYDKDF (reference sequence). The CDR3 has 14 residues. Germline trimming cut 1 base from V and 4 bases from J; bases unmatched to any gene: 4. CDR3 sequence (DNA): TGTGCCACCAGCAGAGCCGGGGGGAGTTACGAGCAGTACTTC. This sequence encodes CATSRAGGSYEQYF.

The V and J genes are TRBV27 and TRBJ2-2; 7 bases align to TRBD2. The CDR3 is 16 residues long. V shed 8 bases and J 0 bases; nucleotides not matched to a gene: 9. Germline V gives CDR1 MNHEY, CDR2 SMNVEV (reference sequence). The chain's CDR3 is CASSAVAGPNTGELFF. The CDR3 DNA follows: TGTGCCAGCTCGGCCGTAGCGGGTCCGAACACCGGGGAGCTGTTTTTT.

This chain connects TRBV18 to TRBJ2-5, with unresolved D. The J call is in doubt because the DNA end fits TRBJ2-7 better. In germline, CDR1 is KGHSH, CDR2 LQKENI. The CDR3 is made up of 13 amino acids. CDR3 residues: CASSPAFAYEQYF. The CDR3 DNA follows: TGTGCCAGCTCACCAGCCTTCGCCTACGAGCAGTACTTC.

The table lists this clone with a few counts. The gene calls are TRBV7-3 and TRBJ2-1; TRBD2 agrees at 13 bases. The germline V gene encodes CDR1 SGHTA and CDR2 FQGTGA. CDR3 length: 16 amino acids. The V segment lost 5 bases and the J segment 7 bases; nucleotides outside the gene matches: 8. The CDR3 DNA is TGTGCCAGCAGCGACCGGACTAGCGGGAGCCCAAATGAGCAGTTCTTC. Its translation: CASSDRTSGSPNEQFF. The full variable domain, its missing parts supplied by reference TRBV7-3 and TRBJ2-1, is GAGVSQTPSNKVTEKGKYVELRCDPISGHTALYWYRQSLGQGPEFLIYFQGTGAADDSGLPNDRFFAVRPEGSVSTLKIQRTERGDSAVYLCASSDRTSGSPNEQFFGPGTRLTVL.

This clone was seen only once. The chain recombines TRBV7-7 with TRBJ2-5; D may be TRBD1 (5 bases). Trimming shortened V by 5 bases and J by 5 bases, and 18 bases separated the two germline ends. CDR1 and CDR2 (germline): SSHAT, FNYEAQ (reference sequence). The CDR3 runs 15 residues. In DNA form, the CDR3 reads TGTGCCAGCAGCCAAAATTCGGCAGGGATGGAGACCCAGTACTTC. This gives the protein CASSQNSAGMETQYF.

Turning to this clone: The junction departs from the called germline gene at one end, perhaps through a read error. This chain connects TRBV5-1 to TRBJ2-2; 12 positions match TRBD2. The germline CDR1 and CDR2 sequences are SGHRS and YFSETQ. The CDR3 runs to 15 residues. This CDR3 reads CASSSTSGRRGELLF. For the CDR3, the DNA is TGCGCCAGCAGCTCGACTAGCGGGAGACGCGGGGAGCTGCTTTTT.

This rearrangement joins TRBV5-6 to TRBJ2-1; 11 nucleotides match TRBD2. Germline lookup yields CDR1 SGHDT and CDR2 YYEEEE. V trimming: 4 bases; J trimming: 9 bases; junction bases outside the gene matches: 12. The CDR3 runs to 16 residues. The CDR3 sequence: CASSDDPSGRWGEQFF. DNA for the CDR3: TGTGCCAGCAGCGACGACCCTAGCGGGAGGTGGGGTGAGCAGTTCTTC.

The V and J genes are TRBV4-3 and TRBJ2-5; perhaps TRBD2 as D (5 bases). V lost 0 bases and J 5 bases, leaving 13 bases between the germline ends. CDR3 size: 15 residues. CDR1 and CDR2 from the germline V gene are LGHNA and YSLEER. CDR3 amino acids: CASSQDWERRETQYF. CDR3 DNA: TGCGCCAGCAGCCAAGATTGGGAACGGAGGGAGACCCAGTACTTC.

This chain joins TRBV2 and TRBJ2-7; D unresolved. The germline V gene encodes CDR1 SNHLY and CDR2 FYNNEI. The CDR3 consists of 12 residues. Trimming removed 6 bases from V and 7 bases from J, with 13 bases in between. CDR3 sequence: CASRVPGSEQYF. CDR3 DNA sequence: TGTGCCAGCAGGGTACCCGGGTCGGAGCAGTACTTC.

This sequence joins TRBV5-4 and TRBJ2-5; D possibly corresponds to TRBD2 (6 bases). The germline V and J ends were trimmed by 0 bases and 5 bases, with 8 bases remaining between them. The length of the CDR3 is 13 residues. Germline CDR1 is SGHNT and CDR2 is YYREEE (reference sequence). As DNA, the CDR3 is TGTGCCAGCAGCTTGGGACTAGAGGAGACCCAGTACTTC. It translates to CASSLGLEETQYF.

This chain connects TRBV28 to TRBJ1-1; a weak D match, TRBD1 (6 bases). This CDR3 is 19 amino acids long. V was pared by 3 bases and J by 3 bases, with 26 bases between. In germline, CDR1 is MDHEN, CDR2 SYDVKM. This chain's CDR3 is CASSFGFHKGHLGDTEAFF. The CDR3 bases are TGTGCCAGCAGTTTCGGATTCCACAAGGGACATCTTGGGGACACTGAAGCTTTCTTT.